These 14 T cell receptor beta chains came from one sample sequenced in a study of cytotoxic CD8 clonotypes in ibrutinib-treated CLL. TCRdb's copy holds only in-frame clones and misses some; the assay was immunoSEQ multiplex PCR. The table lists 200,000 to 250,000 clones, 75% to 85% of them singletons, with more than 9.5% in the top ten. The material sequenced was PBMCs, taken after 12 months of ibrutinib treatment. These receptors all come from a human donor with chronic lymphocytic leukemia.

The genes are TRBV5-1 and TRBJ2-7; D is undetermined. This CDR3 region has 14 residues. Trimming took off 0 bases at V and 0 bases at J, with 7 bases between the two ends. The V gene's germline CDR1 is SGHRS and CDR2 YFSETQ. CDR3: CASSLDSGSYEQYF. The CDR3 DNA reads as TGCGCCAGCAGCTTGGACAGTGGCTCCTACGAGCAGTACTTC.

This chain links TRBV5-1 with TRBJ2-5; TRBD1 aligns across 8 bases. Germline values: CDR1 SGHRS, CDR2 YFSETQ. The CDR3 runs to 14 residues. Unmatched junction bases numbered 5, after V lost 4 bases and J lost 3 bases. In DNA, the CDR3 is TGCGCCAGCAGCCAGACAGGGGTTGAAGAGACCCAGTACTTC. It encodes CASSQTGVEETQYF.

The chain is built from TRBV29-1 and TRBJ1-1; D perhaps matches TRBD1 (5 bases). Trimming took 3 bases from V and 10 from J, leaving 9 bases between them. CDR3 length: 10 amino acids. Germline lookup yields CDR1 SQVTM and CDR2 ANQGSEA. The CDR3 is CSVEWRGAFF. CDR3 nucleotide sequence: TGCAGCGTTGAGTGGAGGGGAGCTTTCTTT.

The chain is built from TRBV4-1 and TRBJ2-2; the D gene is possibly TRBD2 (6 bases). Trimming shortened V by 3 bases and J by 7 bases, and 15 bases separated the two germline ends. The CDR3 runs to 15 residues. Germline CDR1 MGHRA, CDR2 YSYEKL. The DNA of the CDR3 is TGCGCCAGCAGCCAGGCCCAAACGGGGGACGGGGAGCTGTTTTTT. Protein sequence: CASSQAQTGDGELFF.

The genes are TRBV14 and TRBJ2-3, with unresolved D. The germline V gene has CDR1 SGHDN and CDR2 FVKESK. The CDR3 length is 12 residues. V lost 3 bases to trimming and J lost 10 bases, with 11 bases between them. The CDR3 here is CASSHPSQPQYF. The CDR3 nucleotides are TGTGCCAGCAGCCACCCGTCCCAGCCGCAGTATTTT.

The chain links TRBV15 to TRBJ1-3; D possibly corresponds to TRBD1 (5 bases). Germline assignment: CDR1 LNHNV and CDR2 YYDKDF (reference sequence). The CDR3 contains 14 residues. V was clipped by 5 bases and J by 4 bases, with 12 bases between them. Here the CDR3 reads CATSLGLEGNTIYF. The CDR3 DNA sequence: TGTGCCACCAGCTTGGGACTCGAAGGAAACACCATATATTTT.

The chain combines TRBV7-6 with TRBJ1-4, with D perhaps matching TRBD1 (5 bases). V lost 5 bases and J 4 bases, leaving 17 bases between the germline ends. The CDR3 consists of 16 residues. The germline gives CDR1 SGHVS, CDR2 FNYEAQ. For the CDR3, the DNA is TGTGCCAGCAGCCTCGGCTTGTCGGGGGATAATGAAAAACTGTTTTTT. This codes for CASSLGLSGDNEKLFF.

The gene calls are TRBV9 and TRBJ2-2; 10 nucleotides align to TRBD1. CDR1 and CDR2 from the germline V gene are SGDLS and YYNGEE. The trim removed 2 bases at V and 6 bases at J, leaving 7 bases unmatched. This CDR3 is built from 16 residues. In nucleotides, the CDR3 is TGTGCCAGCAGCGTCCAGACAGGGGGCAAGGCCGGGGAGCTGTTTTTT. It codes for CASSVQTGGKAGELFF.

This clone was observed a few times. The rearrangement links TRBV4-1 to TRBJ1-3; D call uncertain. Trimming left V 5 bases short and J 0 bases short, with 14 bases between. The germline V gene has CDR1 MGHRA and CDR2 YSYEKL. The CDR3 runs 16 residues. The CDR3 DNA is TGCGCCAGCAGCTCCTTTGCCGAAAACTCTGGAAACACCATATATTTT. Protein product: CASSSFAENSGNTIYF.

This chain connects TRBV5-1 to TRBJ2-2; no definite D call. V was cut by 0 bases and J by 7 bases, with 4 bases left in between. The germline V gene encodes CDR1 SGHRS and CDR2 YFSETQ. This CDR3 is 12 amino acids long. The CDR3 nucleotides are TGCGCCAGCAGCTTGGAGATCGGGGAGCTGTTTTTT. Protein: CASSLEIGELFF.

The chain is built from TRBV6-1 and TRBJ1-6; 12 bases match TRBD1. Per the germline V gene, CDR1 is MNHNS and CDR2 is SASEGT. V lost 4 bases and J lost 7; bases outside the gene matches: 5. The CDR3 consists of 16 residues. The chain's CDR3 is CASSADGTGGNSPLHF. CDR3 coding DNA: TGTGCCAGCAGTGCAGACGGGACAGGGGGCAATTCACCCCTCCACTTT.

The chain links TRBV29-1 to TRBJ2-7; D remains ambiguous. The V and J ends lost 4 bases and 2 bases respectively, with 9 bases between them. Germline V lookup: CDR1 SQVTM, CDR2 ANQGSEA. The CDR3 loop spans 12 amino acids. The chain's CDR3 is CSVVAEAYEQYF. In DNA form, the CDR3 reads TGCAGCGTTGTTGCCGAAGCCTACGAGCAGTACTTC.

The chain couples TRBV29-1 to TRBJ2-1, with TRBD1 matching 7 bases. The germline gives CDR1 SQVTM, CDR2 ANQGSEA. CDR3 length: 14 residues. Trimming removed 6 bases from V and 0 bases from J; junction bases left unmatched: 5. CDR3 amino acids: CSVGPGGSYNEQFF. The DNA for the CDR3 is TGCAGCGTGGGACCAGGGGGCTCCTACAATGAGCAGTTCTTC.

The V gene is TRBV18, the J gene TRBJ2-2; D remains unclear. Germline V gives CDR1 KGHSH, CDR2 LQKENI. CDR3 length equals 16 residues. Deletions cut 3 bases from V and 2 bases from J, with 13 bases between. CDR3 sequence reads: CASSPPSRLNTGELFF. The CDR3 DNA is TGTGCCAGCTCACCTCCGTCCAGACTCAACACCGGGGAGCTGTTTTTT.